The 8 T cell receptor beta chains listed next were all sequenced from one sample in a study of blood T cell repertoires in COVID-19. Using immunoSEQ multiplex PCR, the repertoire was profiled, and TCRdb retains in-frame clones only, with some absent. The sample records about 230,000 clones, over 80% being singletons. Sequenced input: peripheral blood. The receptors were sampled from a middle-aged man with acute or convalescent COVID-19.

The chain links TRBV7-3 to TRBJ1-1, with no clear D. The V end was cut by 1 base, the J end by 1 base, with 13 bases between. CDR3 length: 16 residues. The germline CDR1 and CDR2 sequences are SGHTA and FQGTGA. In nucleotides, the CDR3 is TGTGCCAGCAGCTTAAATGCCCCGGGTACGAACACTGAAGCTTTCTTT. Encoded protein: CASSLNAPGTNTEAFF.

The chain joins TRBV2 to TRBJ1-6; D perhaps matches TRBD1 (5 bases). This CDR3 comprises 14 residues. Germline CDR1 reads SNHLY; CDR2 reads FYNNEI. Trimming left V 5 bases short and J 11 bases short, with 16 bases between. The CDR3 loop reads CASSSGGVETPLHF. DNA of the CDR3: TGTGCCAGCAGTTCCGGGGGGGTGGAAACACCCCTCCACTTT. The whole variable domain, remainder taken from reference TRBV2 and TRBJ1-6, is EPEVTQTPSHQVTQMGQEVILRCVPISNHLYFYWYRQILGQKVEFLVSFYNNEISEKSEIFDDQFSVERPDGSNFTLKIRSTKLEDSAMYFCASSSGGVETPLHFGNGTRLTVT.

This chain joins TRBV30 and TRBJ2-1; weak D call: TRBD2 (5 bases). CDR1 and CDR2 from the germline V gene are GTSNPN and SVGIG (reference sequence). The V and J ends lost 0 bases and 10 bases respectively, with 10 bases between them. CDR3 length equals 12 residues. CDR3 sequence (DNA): TGTGCCTGGAGTGTCTCCGGGGTAGAGCAGTTCTTC. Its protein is CAWSVSGVEQFF.

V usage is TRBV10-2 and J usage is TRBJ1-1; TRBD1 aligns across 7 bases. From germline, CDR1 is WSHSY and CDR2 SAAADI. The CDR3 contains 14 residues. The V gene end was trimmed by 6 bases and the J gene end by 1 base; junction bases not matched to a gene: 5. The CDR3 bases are TGCGCCAGCAGCCCCCGGGACAGGAACACTGAAGCTTTCTTT. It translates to CASSPRDRNTEAFF.

The CDR3 here is CASSFGLAGGPNEQFF. CDR3 DNA: TGTGCCAGCAGCTTCGGACTAGCGGGAGGGCCTAATGAGCAGTTCTTC. The rearrangement links TRBV5-8 to TRBJ2-1; 15 bases line up with TRBD2. V lost 2 bases, J lost 7 bases, and 4 bases stayed unmatched. CDR1 and CDR2 from the germline V gene are SGHTS and YDEGEE. The CDR3 loop spans 16 amino acids.

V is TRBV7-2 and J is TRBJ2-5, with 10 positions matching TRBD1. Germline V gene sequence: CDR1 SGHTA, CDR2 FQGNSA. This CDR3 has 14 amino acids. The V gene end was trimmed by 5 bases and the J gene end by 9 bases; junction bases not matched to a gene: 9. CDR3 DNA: TGTGCCAGCAGCCTCGGGACAGGGGCAAGGGCCCAGTACTTC. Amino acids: CASSLGTGARAQYF.

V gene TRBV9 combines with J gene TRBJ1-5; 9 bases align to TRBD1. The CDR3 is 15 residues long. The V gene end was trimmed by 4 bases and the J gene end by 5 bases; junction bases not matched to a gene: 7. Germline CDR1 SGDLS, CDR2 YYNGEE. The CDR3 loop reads CASSSGTGRHQPQHF. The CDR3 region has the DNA TGTGCCAGCAGCTCCGGGACAGGGCGTCATCAGCCCCAGCATTTT.

Here the CDR3 reads CASSEAGLYNEQFF. CDR3 nucleotide sequence: TGCGCCAGCAGCGAGGCAGGGCTATACAATGAGCAGTTCTTC. The chain has TRBV5-1 and TRBJ2-1, with D perhaps TRBD1 (5 bases). V was shortened by 4 bases and J by 4 bases, with 12 bases between the two germline ends. CDR1 is SGHRS, CDR2 YFSETQ, per germline. This CDR3 is built from 14 residues.